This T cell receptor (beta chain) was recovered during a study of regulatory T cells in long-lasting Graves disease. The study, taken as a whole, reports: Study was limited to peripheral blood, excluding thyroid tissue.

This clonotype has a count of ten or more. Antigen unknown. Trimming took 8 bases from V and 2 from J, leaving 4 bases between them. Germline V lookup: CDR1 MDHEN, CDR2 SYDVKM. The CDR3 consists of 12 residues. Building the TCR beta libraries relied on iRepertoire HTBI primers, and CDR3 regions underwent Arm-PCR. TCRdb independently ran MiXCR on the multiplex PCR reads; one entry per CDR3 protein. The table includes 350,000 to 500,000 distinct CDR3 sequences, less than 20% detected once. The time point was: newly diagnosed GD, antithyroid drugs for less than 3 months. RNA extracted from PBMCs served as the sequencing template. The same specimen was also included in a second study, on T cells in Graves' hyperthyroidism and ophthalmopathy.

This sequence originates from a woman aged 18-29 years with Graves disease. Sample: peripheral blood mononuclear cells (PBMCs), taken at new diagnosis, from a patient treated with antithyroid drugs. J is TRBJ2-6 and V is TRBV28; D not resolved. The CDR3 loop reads CASRPGANVLTF. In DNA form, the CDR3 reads TGTGCCAGCCGCCCTGGGGCCAACGTCCTGACTTTC.